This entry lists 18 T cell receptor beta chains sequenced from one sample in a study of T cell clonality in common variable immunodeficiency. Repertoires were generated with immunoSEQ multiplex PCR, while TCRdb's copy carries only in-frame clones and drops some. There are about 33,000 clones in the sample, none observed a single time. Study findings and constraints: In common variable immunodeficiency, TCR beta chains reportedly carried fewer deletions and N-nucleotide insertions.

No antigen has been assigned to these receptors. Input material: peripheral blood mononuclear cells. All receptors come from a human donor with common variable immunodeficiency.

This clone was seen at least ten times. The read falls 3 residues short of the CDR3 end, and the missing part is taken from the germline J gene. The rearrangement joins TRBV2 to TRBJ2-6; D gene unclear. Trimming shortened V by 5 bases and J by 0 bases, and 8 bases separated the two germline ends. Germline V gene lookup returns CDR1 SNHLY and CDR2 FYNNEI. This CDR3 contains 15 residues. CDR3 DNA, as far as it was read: TGTGCCAGCAGTTCCCAGGTCTCTGGGGCCAACGTC. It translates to CASSSQVSGANV. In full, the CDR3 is CASSSQVSGANVLTF.

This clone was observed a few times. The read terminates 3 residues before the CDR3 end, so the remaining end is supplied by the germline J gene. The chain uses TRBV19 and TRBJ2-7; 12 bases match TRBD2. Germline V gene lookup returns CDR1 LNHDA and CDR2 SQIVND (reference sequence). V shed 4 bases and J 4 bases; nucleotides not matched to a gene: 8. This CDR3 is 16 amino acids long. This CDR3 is CASSKPLAGGFYEQYF. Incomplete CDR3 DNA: TGTGCCAGTAGTAAACCACTAGCGGGGGGATTTTACGAG.

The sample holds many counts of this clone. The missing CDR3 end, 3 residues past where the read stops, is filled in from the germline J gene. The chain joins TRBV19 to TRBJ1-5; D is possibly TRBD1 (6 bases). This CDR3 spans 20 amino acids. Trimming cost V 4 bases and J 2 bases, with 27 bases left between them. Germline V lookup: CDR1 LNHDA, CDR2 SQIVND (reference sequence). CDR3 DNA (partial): TGTGCCAGTAGTAGCATCCCCATGGTGCAGGGGAGAACTGGCAATCAGCCC. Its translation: CASSSIPMVQGRTGNQP. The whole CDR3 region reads CASSSIPMVQGRTGNQPQHF.

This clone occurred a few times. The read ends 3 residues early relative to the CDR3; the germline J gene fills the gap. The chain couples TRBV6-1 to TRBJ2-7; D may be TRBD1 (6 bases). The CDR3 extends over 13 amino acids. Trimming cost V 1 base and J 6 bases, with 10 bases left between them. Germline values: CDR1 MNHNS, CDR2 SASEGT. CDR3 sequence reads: CASSEDRDGEQYF. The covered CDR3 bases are TGTGCCAGCAGTGAAGACAGGGACGGCGAG.

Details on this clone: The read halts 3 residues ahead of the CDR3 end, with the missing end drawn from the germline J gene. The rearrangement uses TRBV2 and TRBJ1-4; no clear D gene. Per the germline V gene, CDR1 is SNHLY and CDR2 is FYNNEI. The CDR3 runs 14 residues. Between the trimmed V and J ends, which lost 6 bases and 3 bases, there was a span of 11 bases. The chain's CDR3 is CASRPGPSNEKLFF. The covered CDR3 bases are TGTGCCAGCAGGCCGGGTCCCTCTAATGAAAAA.

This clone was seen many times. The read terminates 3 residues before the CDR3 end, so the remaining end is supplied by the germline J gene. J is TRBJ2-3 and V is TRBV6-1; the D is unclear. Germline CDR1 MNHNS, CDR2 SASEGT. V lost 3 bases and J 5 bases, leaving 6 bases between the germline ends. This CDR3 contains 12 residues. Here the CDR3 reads CASSDQLDTQYF. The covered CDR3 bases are TGTGCCAGCAGTGACCAGTTAGATACG.

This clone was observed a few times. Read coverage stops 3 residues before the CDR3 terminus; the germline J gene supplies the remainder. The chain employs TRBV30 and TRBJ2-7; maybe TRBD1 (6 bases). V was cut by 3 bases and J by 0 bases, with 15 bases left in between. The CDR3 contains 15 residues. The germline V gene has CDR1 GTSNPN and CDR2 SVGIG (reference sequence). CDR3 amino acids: CAWSCRGCPSYEQYF. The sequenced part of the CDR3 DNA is TGTGCCTGGAGCTGCAGGGGATGCCCCTCCTACGAG. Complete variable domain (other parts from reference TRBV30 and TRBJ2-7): SQTIHQWPATLVQPVGSPLSLECTVEGTSNPNLYWYRQAAGRGLQLLFYSVGIGQISSEVPQNLSASRPQDRQFILSSKKLLLSDSGFYLCAWSCRGCPSYEQYFGPGTRLTVT.

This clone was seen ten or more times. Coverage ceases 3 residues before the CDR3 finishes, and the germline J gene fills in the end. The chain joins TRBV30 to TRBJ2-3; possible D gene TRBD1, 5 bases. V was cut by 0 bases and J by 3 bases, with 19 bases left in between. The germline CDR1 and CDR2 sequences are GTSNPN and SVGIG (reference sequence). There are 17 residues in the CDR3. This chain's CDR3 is CAWSVSGQGAATDTQYF. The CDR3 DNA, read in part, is TGTGCCTGGAGTGTCAGTGGGCAGGGTGCGGCTACAGATACG.

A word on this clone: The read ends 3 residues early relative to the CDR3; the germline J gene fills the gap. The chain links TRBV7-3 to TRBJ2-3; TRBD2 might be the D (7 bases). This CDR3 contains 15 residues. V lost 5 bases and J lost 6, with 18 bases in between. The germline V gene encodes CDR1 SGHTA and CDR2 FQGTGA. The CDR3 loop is CASSLYRGGQDTQYF. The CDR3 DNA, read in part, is TGTGCCAGCAGCCTCTATAGGGGGGGCCAGGATACG.

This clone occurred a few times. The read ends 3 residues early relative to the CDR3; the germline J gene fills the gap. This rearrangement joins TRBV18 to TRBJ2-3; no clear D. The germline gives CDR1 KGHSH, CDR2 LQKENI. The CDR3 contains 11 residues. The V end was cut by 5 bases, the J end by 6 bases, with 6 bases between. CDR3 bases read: TGTGCCAGCTCATCAGGCGATACG. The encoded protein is CASSSGDT. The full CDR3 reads CASSSGDTQYF.

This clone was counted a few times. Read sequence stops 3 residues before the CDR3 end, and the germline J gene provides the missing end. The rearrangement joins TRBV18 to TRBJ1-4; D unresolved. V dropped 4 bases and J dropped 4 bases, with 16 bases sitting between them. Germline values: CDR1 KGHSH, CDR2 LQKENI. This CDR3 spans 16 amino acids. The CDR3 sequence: CASSLRPGDGNEKLFF. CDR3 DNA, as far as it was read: TGTGCCAGCTCACTCCGCCCCGGGGATGGTAATGAAAAA.

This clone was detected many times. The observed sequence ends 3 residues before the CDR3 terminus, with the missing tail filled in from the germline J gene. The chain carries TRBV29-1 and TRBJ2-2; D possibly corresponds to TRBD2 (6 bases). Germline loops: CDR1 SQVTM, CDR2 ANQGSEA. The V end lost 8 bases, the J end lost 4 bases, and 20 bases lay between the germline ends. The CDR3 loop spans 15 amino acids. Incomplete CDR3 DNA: TGCAGCCACCGGGGTGGGGTGGGGGGCACCGGGGAG. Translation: CSHRGGVGGTGE. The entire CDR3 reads CSHRGGVGGTGELFF.

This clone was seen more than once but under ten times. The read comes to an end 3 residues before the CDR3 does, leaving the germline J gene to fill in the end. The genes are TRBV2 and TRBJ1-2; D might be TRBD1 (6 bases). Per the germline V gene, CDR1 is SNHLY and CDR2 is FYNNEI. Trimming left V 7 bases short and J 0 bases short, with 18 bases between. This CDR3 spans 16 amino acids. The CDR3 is CASIRHLGQSNYGYTF. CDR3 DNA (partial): TGTGCCAGCATTAGACATTTAGGACAGTCTAACTATGGC. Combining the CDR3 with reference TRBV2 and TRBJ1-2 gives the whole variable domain EPEVTQTPSHQVTQMGQEVILRCVPISNHLYFYWYRQILGQKVEFLVSFYNNEISEKSEIFDDQFSVERPDGSNFTLKIRSTKLEDSAMYFCASIRHLGQSNYGYTFGSGTRLTVV.

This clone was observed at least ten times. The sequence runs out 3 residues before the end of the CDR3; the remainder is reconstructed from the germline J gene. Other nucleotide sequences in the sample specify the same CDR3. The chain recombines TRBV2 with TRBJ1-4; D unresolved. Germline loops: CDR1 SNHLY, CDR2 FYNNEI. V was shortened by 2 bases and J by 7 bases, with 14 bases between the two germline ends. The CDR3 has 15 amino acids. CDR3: CASSERGSPAEKLFF. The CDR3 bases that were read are TGTGCCAGCAGTGAACGCGGCAGTCCTGCTGAAAAA.

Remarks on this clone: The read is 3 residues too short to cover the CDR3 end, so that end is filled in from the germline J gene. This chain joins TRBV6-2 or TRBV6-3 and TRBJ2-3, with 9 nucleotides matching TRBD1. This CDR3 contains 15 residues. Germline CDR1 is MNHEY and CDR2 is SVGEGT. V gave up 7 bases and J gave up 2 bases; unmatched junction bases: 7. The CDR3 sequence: CASTLGDRDTDTQYF. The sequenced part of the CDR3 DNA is TGTGCCAGCACCTTGGGGGACAGGGACACAGATACG.

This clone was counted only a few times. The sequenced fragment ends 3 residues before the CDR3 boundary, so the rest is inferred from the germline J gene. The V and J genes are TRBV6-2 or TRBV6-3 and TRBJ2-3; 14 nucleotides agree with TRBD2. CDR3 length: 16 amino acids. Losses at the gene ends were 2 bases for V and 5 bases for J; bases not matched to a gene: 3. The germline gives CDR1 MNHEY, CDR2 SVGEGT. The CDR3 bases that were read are TGTGCCAGCAGTTACCCGGGACTAGCGGGGGTAGATACG. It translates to CASSYPGLAGVDT. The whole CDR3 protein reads CASSYPGLAGVDTQYF.

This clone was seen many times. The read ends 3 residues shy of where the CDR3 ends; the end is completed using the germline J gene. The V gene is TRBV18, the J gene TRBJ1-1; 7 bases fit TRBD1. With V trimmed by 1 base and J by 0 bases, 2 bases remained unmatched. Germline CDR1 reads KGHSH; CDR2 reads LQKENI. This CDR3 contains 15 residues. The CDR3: CASSPRDRMNTEAFF. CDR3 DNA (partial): TGTGCCAGCTCACCACGGGACAGAATGAACACTGAA. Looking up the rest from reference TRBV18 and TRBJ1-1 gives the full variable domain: NAGVMQNPRHLVRRRGQEARLRCSPMKGHSHVYWYRQLPEEGLKFMVYLQKENIIDESGMPKERFSAEFPKEGPSILRIQQVVRGDSAAYFCASSPRDRMNTEAFFGQGTRLTVV.

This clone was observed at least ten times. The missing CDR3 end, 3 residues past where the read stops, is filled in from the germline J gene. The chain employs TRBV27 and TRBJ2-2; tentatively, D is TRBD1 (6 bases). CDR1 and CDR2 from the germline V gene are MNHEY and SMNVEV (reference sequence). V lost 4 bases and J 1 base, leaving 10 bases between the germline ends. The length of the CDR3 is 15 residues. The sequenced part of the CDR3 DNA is TGTGCCAGCAGTTCTTTGGGACAGAACACCGGGGAG. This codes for CASSSLGQNTGE. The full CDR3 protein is CASSSLGQNTGELFF.